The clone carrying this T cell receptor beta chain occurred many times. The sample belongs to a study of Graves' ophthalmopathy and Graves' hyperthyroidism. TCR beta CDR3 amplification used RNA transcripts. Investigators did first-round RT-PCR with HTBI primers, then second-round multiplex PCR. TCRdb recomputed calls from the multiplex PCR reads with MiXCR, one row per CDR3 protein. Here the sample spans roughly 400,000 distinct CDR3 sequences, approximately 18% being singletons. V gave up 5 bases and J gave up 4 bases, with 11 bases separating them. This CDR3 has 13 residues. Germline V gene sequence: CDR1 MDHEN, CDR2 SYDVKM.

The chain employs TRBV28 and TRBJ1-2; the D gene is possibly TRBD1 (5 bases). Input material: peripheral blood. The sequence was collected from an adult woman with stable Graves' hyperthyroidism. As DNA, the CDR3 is TGTGCCAGCAGTCTTCTGGACATCTATGGCTACACCTTC. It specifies CASSLLDIYGYTF.